The sequence of this T cell receptor (beta chain) was determined in a study of cytomegalovirus exposure and HLA in healthy donors (dated by TCRdb to the late 2010s). Study-wide context: An earlier analysis of about 530 of the donors reported about 280 Gb of sequence data and 117 million unique TCR beta sequences obtained from about 179 million T cells. Across approximately 400 genotyped donors of the cohort, an average of about 240,000 unique TCR beta nucleotide sequences per donor were sequenced, and around 20% of those sequences were non-productive. In a later genetic analysis, genome-wide SNP genotypes for about three fifths of the 666 donors were used, and that subset was treated as a discovery cohort. A separate validation cohort of roughly 120 different subjects was used in addition to the roughly 640-subject first cohort. Rather than using new phenotypic data, the later analysis identified candidate immune exposures from TCR beta sequences and from how often those sequences occurred across donors. Class I and class II HLA loci were covered by the typing at four-digit resolution. Every repertoire in the discovery cohort had been generated on one and the same sequencing platform. In a later analysis, previously published TCR beta repertoires from 600 to 850 donors were re-analyzed and high-resolution HLA genotyping was added so that TCR occurrence patterns could be studied. The study profiled the T cell repertoires of 500 to 800 subjects by immunosequencing and related them to cytomegalovirus serostatus. The study combined high-throughput TCR immunosequencing, statistical association of individual TCRs with disease status, and machine learning to predict cytomegalovirus infection status. Five DR-DQ haplotypes were handled as single units for association and clustering, since linkage in the cohort was strong. The genetic ancestry cluster associated with self-reported Caucasian donors included around 76% of the 398 genotyped donors. To decide whether each TCR beta V gene segment behaved as functional or pseudogenic, an earlier analysis of fewer than 750 of the donors relied on high-throughput TCR beta sequencing. The number of donors typed differed by locus, with 629-630 for A, B, C, DRB1 and DQB1, around 520 for DQA1, some 570 for DPA1, and 400 to 490 for DPB1. Approximately 310 gigabases of sequencing data and tens of millions of unique TCR sequences were included in an early release covering about 620 HLA-typed donors. The study was designed to test whether signatures of past pathogen exposure could be identified by cataloging public T cell receptors. Donor age, sex, ethnicity and CMV serostatus were collected together with the repertoire data. The paper as a whole reports these results and caveats: Strong co-occurrence of HLA alleles, especially DR and DQ, made assigning TCR associations to individual alleles difficult. In a later analysis, HLA-associated TCR beta chains were found to be more clonally expanded and to have lower generation probabilities than equally common non-associated chains. Some IMGT-functional V segments, including TRBV6-2 and TRBV6-3, could not be told apart with the 87-base-pair reads, so those segments were excluded. The study listed approximately 150 TCR beta chains as associated with cytomegalovirus. In vitro tests confirmed that a few of the cytomegalovirus-associated TCR beta chains recognize cytomegalovirus antigens. Correlated functional status among segregating V segments might reflect linkage disequilibrium, but an unknown experimental factor could not be ruled out. A later genetic analysis reported fewer N-insertions in productive TCRs among donors in an Asian-associated ancestry cluster than the roughly 650-donor mean. This cohort had only TCR beta chains sequenced, and the lack of alpha or paired-chain data limited which features could be detected. In a later analysis, the rate of TCR association differed among HLA loci, with DRB1 alleles having the most associated TCRs and HLA-C alleles having the fewest. A later genetic analysis associated a missense DCLRE1C variant with V-gene and J-gene trimming of TCR beta chains, and an independent cohort replicated the association. While some public TCRs were present in many individuals, most TCR sequences turned up only very rarely across donors. Because some donors lacked HLA typing at each locus, the association tests relied only on the typed subset. According to the authors, the approach could potentially be generalized to other disease states and immunological phenotypes. A further reported finding was that TCR beta sequences accurately predicted the HLA-A and HLA-B alleles for most subjects in the first cohort. In an earlier analysis of 587 of the donors, most TCR beta V segments were observed in productive rearrangements about 87% or about 30% of the time, broadly matching IMGT annotations. In both the original and validation cohorts, the classifier was reported to diagnose cytomegalovirus status with high specificity and sensitivity. Most CMV-associated TCR beta chains appeared to be HLA-restricted in a later analysis, and the HLA associations seemed to be driven largely by CMV exposure. Presence/absence analyses assumed roughly uniform sequencing depth across donors, an assumption that may not hold. At a false discovery rate of 0.05, a later analysis linked 15,000 to 20,000 TCR beta sequences to specific HLA alleles. For the cohort, immune exposure information was limited to CMV serostatus. The sequencing pipeline was judged likely to have produced a cluster of highly shared sequence variants as a technical artifact. The earlier analysis of about 600 of the donors excluded approximately 17 rarely observed V segments, including chromosome 9 orphons, because counts were too low. In a later analysis, several top co-occurrence clusters were reported to appear linked to parvovirus B19, influenza, CMV and Epstein-Barr virus.

The receptor library was made with the immunoSEQ multiplex PCR assay. For the multiplex PCR, a mixture combining 60 forward primers for TCR Vbeta segments and 13 reverse primers for TCR Jbeta segments was used. The CDR3 region of rearranged TCR beta genes was amplified from genomic DNA by a multiplex PCR assay. On the Illumina HiSeq System, the amplified TCR beta libraries were sequenced as 87-base-pair reads. Under the source paper's analysis protocol: Across the 500 to 750 repertoires, a later analysis counted 78 million or so unique TCR beta chains, some 11 million of which were shared by at least two donors. Raw reads were error-corrected and collapsed into unique sequences with a nearest-neighbor algorithm that merged closely related sequences to remove PCR and sequencing errors. Alignment of CDR3 sequences to IMGT reference sequences was used to assign V, D and J gene segments. For a sequence to be retained, at least a six-nucleotide match to both a V gene segment and a J gene segment was required. Rearrangements were classified as productive when the CDR3 lacked stop codons and remained in frame with V and J, and all other rearrangements were classified as non-productive. Following IMGT convention, CDR3 was defined as the stretch from the second conserved V-encoded cysteine to the conserved J-encoded phenylalanine. The earlier analysis of about 500 of the donors excluded sequences that lacked an unambiguous match to a single V gene segment. An earlier analysis of over 450 of the donors classified V segments as functional when productive rearrangements were above 56.7% and as segregating when the standard deviation between donors was above 5%. A statistical classification framework was developed to diagnose cytomegalovirus status using the catalog of TCR beta chain sequences. In a later analysis, TCR nucleotide sequences were compared against IMGT/GENE-DB human TR gene sequences so that V and J genes could be assigned. Using the TCRdist pipeline, a later analysis assigned CDR3 sequences along with most-parsimonious VDJ recombination scenarios. In a later analysis, each TCR beta chain was defined by its CDR3 amino acid sequence together with its V-gene family, and reads lacking a unique V-gene family were excluded. To address suspected cross-contamination and a sequencing artifact, a later analysis removed a few hundred highly shared, low-generation-probability nucleotide sequences. For each public chain, a later analysis derived a clonal expansion index from normalized ranks of inferred template counts within each repertoire. In a later analysis, generation probabilities were computed with a VDJ recombination model fitted to out-of-frame rearrangements, and the resulting probabilities were checked against IGoR. Hypergeometric tests were used in a later analysis to score TCR-TCR, TCR-HLA and TCR-CMV co-occurrence, with a repertoire-size bias correction applied to the TCR pairs. A later analysis estimated false discovery rates by permuting HLA or CMV assignments 20 times. In a later analysis, co-occurring TCRs were grouped using DBSCAN, and TCRdist sequence similarity was added for clustering within HLA-allele-positive subsets. Co-occurrence clustering excluded repertoires with fewer than 30,000 or more than 120,000 public chains, plus five with anomalous nucleotide sharing. The source is immuneACCESS, and TCRdb retained only in-frame sequences with V and J called. Part of the clones is not carried over; for the studies checked, unresolved V genes explain less than half of this, and the remainder is unexplained. V, J and clone size were drawn from that table, and D and trimming were deduced from the DNA. In this sample the table shows 120,000 or so clones, more than 70% of which occur a single time. The ten largest clonotypes hold less than 4.5% of the sample.

On this clone itself: Its specific antigen is unknown. Within one base of it there is no much larger clone, and no base qualities were kept.

After removal of 0 bases from V and 5 bases from J, the junction retains 7 bases not matched to a gene. Based on the germline V gene, the CDR1 and CDR2 sequences are ENHRY and SYGVKD. The CDR3 spans 17 residues, from the cysteine through the phenylalanine. Only the CDR3 portion is preserved as DNA: 51 bases, with reading frame beginning at the first base. The cohort was made up of 666 healthy bone marrow donors. Cohort members were all nominally healthy when sampled, although unrecorded immune exposures were likely present. The donor tested CMV seronegative and was one of the 352 seronegative cohort members. Every donor gave a peripheral blood sample, and the peripheral blood mononuclear cells from that sample were used for TCR beta sequencing. The Qiagen DNeasy Blood Extraction Kit was used to extract genomic DNA from the blood cell samples.

This sequence uses TRBV10-3 and TRBJ2-2; a stretch of 9 junction bases matches TRBD2. The receptor comes from a man aged 25 to 40 in good health and CMV-seronegative. Sequenced sample: PBMCs. This receptor has the CDR3 CAISESPPAGGTGELFF. The sequenced DNA: TGTGCCATCAGTGAGTCGCCCCCAGCGGGGGGTACCGGGGAGCTGTTTTTT.